The 21 T cell receptor beta chains below come from one sample, sequenced in a study of somatic mutations in cytotoxic T cells in rheumatoid arthritis. Data came from immunoSEQ multiplex PCR; TCRdb stores just in-frame clones and leaves some out. The table lists some 35,000 clones, less than 85% of them singletons, with roughly 3.2% in the top ten. Sequencing was done on a sample of CD8+ T cells sorted from blood. These receptors all stem from a man in his forties in good health.

Judged by abundance, this clone is medium-sized (0.01 to 0.1%). This rearrangement joins TRBV2 to TRBJ1-5; D remains ambiguous. Between the trimmed V and J ends, which lost 6 bases and 1 base, there was a span of 10 bases. The CDR3 has 14 residues. Germline V gives CDR1 SNHLY, CDR2 FYNNEI. This CDR3 is CASRGRISNQPQHF. For the CDR3, the DNA is TGTGCCAGCAGGGGAAGGATAAGCAATCAGCCCCAGCATTTT.

The V and J genes are TRBV4-1 and TRBJ1-1; D is possibly TRBD1 (5 bases). This CDR3 is 13 amino acids long. V was trimmed by 3 bases and J by 8 bases, leaving 13 bases between them. Germline assignment: CDR1 MGHRA and CDR2 YSYEKL. The DNA for the CDR3 is TGCGCCAGCAGCCAGGACATATCTCCGGAAGCTTTCTTT. Translated, it gives CASSQDISPEAFF.

The rearrangement joins TRBV25-1 to TRBJ2-3, with TRBD2 matching over 9 bases. There are 14 residues in the CDR3. CDR1 MGHDK and CDR2 SYGVNS come from the germline V gene. V lost 6 bases, J lost 4 bases, and 5 bases stayed unmatched. This chain's CDR3 is CASSPSGTADTQYF. CDR3 sequence (DNA): TGTGCCAGCAGCCCTAGCGGGACCGCAGATACGCAGTATTTT.

This sequence joins TRBV6-5 and TRBJ1-2, with D perhaps TRBD1 (5 bases). With 0 bases removed from V and 3 bases from J, the gap between germline ends came to 5 bases. Germline values: CDR1 MNHEY, CDR2 SVGAGI. This CDR3 is 13 amino acids long. The CDR3, as DNA: TGTGCCAGCAGTTACTCGACAGACTATGGCTACACCTTC. Its protein product is CASSYSTDYGYTF.

The rearrangement joins TRBV6-5 to TRBJ1-3; no clear D. The CDR3 runs to 16 residues. Germline lookup yields CDR1 MNHEY and CDR2 SVGAGI. Trimming pared 0 bases from V and 0 bases from J, leaving 9 bases between. The CDR3 here is CASSYSKQPSGNTIYF. The DNA of the CDR3 is TGTGCCAGCAGTTACTCGAAACAACCCTCTGGAAACACCATATATTTT.

This chain connects TRBV6-5 to TRBJ2-3; D gene uncertain. Trimming took off 6 bases at V and 6 bases at J, with 10 bases between the two ends. This CDR3 has 12 amino acids. Germline CDR1 and CDR2: MNHEY and SVGAGI. This chain's CDR3 is CASSPDRDTQYF. CDR3 nucleotide sequence: TGTGCCAGCAGCCCAGATAGGGATACGCAGTATTTT.

The chain couples TRBV6-4 to TRBJ2-3; 8 bases fit TRBD2. Germline V gives CDR1 MRHNA, CDR2 SNTAGT. This CDR3 contains 15 residues. V shed 5 bases and J 4 bases; nucleotides not matched to a gene: 8. The chain's CDR3 is CASSPAGEGADTQYF. DNA of the CDR3: TGTGCCAGCAGTCCAGCGGGAGAGGGCGCAGATACGCAGTATTTT.

This chain uses TRBV9 with TRBJ2-7; 9 bases are shared with TRBD2. Germline CDR1 SGDLS, CDR2 YYNGEE. CDR3 length: 15 residues. Germline trimming cut 0 bases from V and 4 bases from J; bases unmatched to any gene: 5. CDR3 protein: CASSVGAGGGYEQYF. CDR3 nucleotide sequence: TGTGCCAGCAGCGTAGGAGCGGGAGGCGGGTACGAGCAGTACTTC.

The chain couples TRBV11-2 to TRBJ2-7, with 7 bases identical to TRBD1. Unmatched junction bases numbered 13, after V lost 4 bases and J lost 1 base. The CDR3 has 17 amino acids. Looked up from germline, CDR1 is SGHAT and CDR2 is FQNNGV. CDR3 loop: CASSSLRDRVISYEQYF. DNA of the CDR3: TGTGCCAGCAGCTCACTCAGAGACAGGGTAATTTCCTACGAGCAGTACTTC.

The rearrangement links TRBV30 to TRBJ2-1; 12 bases agree with TRBD2. Losses at the gene ends were 5 bases for V and 0 bases for J; bases not matched to a gene: 8. The CDR3 length is 17 residues. The germline gives CDR1 GTSNPN, CDR2 SVGIG (reference sequence). The CDR3 DNA follows: TGTGCCTGGGGGCGGACTAGCGGGAACCGCTCCTACAATGAGCAGTTCTTC. The encoded protein is CAWGRTSGNRSYNEQFF.

This sequence joins TRBV27 and TRBJ2-3, with D possibly being TRBD1 or TRBD2 (5 bases each). The CDR3 loop spans 13 amino acids. V was pared by 1 base and J by 6 bases, with 8 bases between. Germline CDR1 MNHEY, CDR2 SMNVEV (reference sequence). CDR3 in amino acids: CASSLYWGDTQYF. CDR3 DNA: TGTGCCAGCAGTTTATATTGGGGGGATACGCAGTATTTT.

V usage is TRBV5-1 and J usage is TRBJ2-1; weak D call: TRBD2 (6 bases). V lost 4 bases and J lost 5, with 16 bases in between. CDR3 length equals 15 residues. Germline loops: CDR1 SGHRS, CDR2 YFSETQ. This CDR3 reads CASSISGGGHNEQFF. In DNA, the CDR3 is TGCGCCAGCAGCATTAGCGGAGGAGGGCACAATGAGCAGTTCTTC.

The genes are TRBV25-1 and TRBJ2-2; 7 bases fit TRBD1. The CDR3 loop spans 16 amino acids. Germline loops: CDR1 MGHDK, CDR2 SYGVNS. The junction had 8 bases not matched to a gene; V was cut back by 6 bases and J by 1 base. The CDR3 loop is CASSATGEWNTGELFF. The DNA for the CDR3 is TGTGCCAGCAGCGCTACAGGGGAGTGGAACACCGGGGAGCTGTTTTTT.

The chain employs TRBV28 and TRBJ1-2, with a possible D match to TRBD1 (5 bases). Germline values: CDR1 MDHEN, CDR2 SYDVKM. The CDR3 is made up of 15 amino acids. With 1 base removed from V and 7 bases from J, the gap between germline ends came to 16 bases. The CDR3 bases are TGTGCCAGCAGTTTATTGTACGGGGCTTTGAGTGGCTACACCTTC. Translated, it gives CASSLLYGALSGYTF.

The V call is TRBV28, the J call TRBJ2-7; no firm D call. The CDR3 length is 16 residues. The germline CDR1 and CDR2 sequences are MDHEN and SYDVKM. Trimming removed 3 bases at V and 1 base at J, with 16 bases between. CDR3 in amino acids: CASSFIRISVSYEQYF. The DNA for the CDR3 is TGTGCCAGCAGTTTTATTAGGATCTCTGTTTCCTACGAGCAGTACTTC.

The V call is TRBV4-1, the J call TRBJ2-2; 9 nucleotides match TRBD2. Per the germline V gene, CDR1 is MGHRA and CDR2 is YSYEKL. The junction had 6 bases not matched to a gene; V was cut back by 4 bases and J by 6 bases. This CDR3 contains 15 residues. CDR3 sequence reads: CASSPLAGPPGELFF. CDR3 DNA sequence: TGCGCCAGCAGCCCTCTAGCGGGACCACCCGGGGAGCTGTTTTTT.

The chain uses TRBV9 and TRBJ1-1; D gene ambiguous. V was trimmed by 0 bases and J by 3 bases, leaving 9 bases between them. Germline V lookup: CDR1 SGDLS, CDR2 YYNGEE. There are 14 residues in the CDR3. The CDR3 spells CASSVVRAHTEAFF. CDR3 DNA sequence: TGTGCCAGCAGCGTAGTTCGGGCTCACACTGAAGCTTTCTTT.

The J gene is TRBJ2-3, the V gene TRBV30, with 10 bases fitting TRBD2. The J segment lost 4 bases and the V segment lost 1 base, leaving 11 bases of the junction unmatched. Germline V CDR1 and CDR2: GTSNPN, SVGIG (reference sequence). CDR3 size: 17 residues. The CDR3: CAWSGTSGPAWADTQYF. CDR3 DNA sequence: TGTGCCTGGAGTGGGACTAGCGGCCCAGCGTGGGCAGATACGCAGTATTTT. Full variable domain (remainder filled in from reference TRBV30 and TRBJ2-3): SQTIHQWPATLVQPVGSPLSLECTVEGTSNPNLYWYRQAAGRGLQLLFYSVGIGQISSEVPQNLSASRPQDRQFILSSKKLLLSDSGFYLCAWSGTSGPAWADTQYFGPGTRLTVL.

The rearrangement joins TRBV6-6 to TRBJ2-3; 9 bases fit TRBD2. The CDR3 loop spans 15 amino acids. V lost 6 bases to trimming and J lost 0 bases; unmatched junction nucleotides: 4. In germline, CDR1 is MNHNY, CDR2 SVGAGI (reference sequence). CDR3: CASSQTSGSTDTQYF. The CDR3, as DNA: TGTGCCAGCAGCCAAACTAGCGGGAGCACAGATACGCAGTATTTT.

The rearrangement links TRBV7-9 to TRBJ2-3, with D possibly matching TRBD2 (5 bases). Trimming removed 5 bases at V and 6 bases at J, with 21 bases between. The CDR3 sequence is 16 residues long. The V gene's germline CDR1 is SEHNR and CDR2 FQNEAQ (reference sequence). This CDR3 reads CASSPIGRAGTDTQYF. CDR3 sequence (DNA): TGTGCCAGCAGCCCAATCGGAAGGGCGGGTACCGATACGCAGTATTTT.

V is TRBV18 and J is TRBJ1-2; D perhaps matches TRBD1 (6 bases). The CDR3 runs 13 residues. Germline V gene lookup returns CDR1 KGHSH and CDR2 LQKENI. The V gene lost 5 bases and the J gene lost 8 bases, with 15 bases spanning the gap. In DNA, the CDR3 is TGTGCCAGCTCATCGGGAGGGGGATACGGCTACACCTTC. Translating it yields CASSSGGGYGYTF.